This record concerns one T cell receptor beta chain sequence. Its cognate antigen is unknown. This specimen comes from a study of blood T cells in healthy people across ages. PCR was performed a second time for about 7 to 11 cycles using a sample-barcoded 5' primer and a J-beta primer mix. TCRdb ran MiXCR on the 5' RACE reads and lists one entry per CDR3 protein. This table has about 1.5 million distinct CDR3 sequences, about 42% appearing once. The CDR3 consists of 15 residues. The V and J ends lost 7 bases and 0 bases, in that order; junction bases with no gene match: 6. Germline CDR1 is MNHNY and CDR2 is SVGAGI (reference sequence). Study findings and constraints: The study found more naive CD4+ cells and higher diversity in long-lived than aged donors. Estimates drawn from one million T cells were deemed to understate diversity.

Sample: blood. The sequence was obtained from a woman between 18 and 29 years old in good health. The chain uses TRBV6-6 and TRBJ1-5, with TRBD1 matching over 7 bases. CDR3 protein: CASIIGTVSNQPQHF. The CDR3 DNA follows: TGTGCCAGCATAATAGGGACAGTTAGCAATCAGCCCCAGCATTTT.